The clone carrying this T cell receptor beta chain was detected only a few times. Library preparation (for TCRbeta) was performed with unique molecular identifiers. TCRdb redid the calling of the PCR reads with MiXCR, one entry per CDR3 protein. Seen here are around 600,000 distinct CDR3 sequences, about 10% observed once, and the top ten hold about 4.3%. Germline CDR1 and CDR2: MDHEN and SYDVKM. The CDR3 is 14 amino acids. V gave up 2 bases and J gave up 6 bases, with 14 bases separating them. The data stem from a study of T-cell reconstitution after alpha-beta-depleted transplantation in children. The chain employs TRBV28 and TRBJ2-7; no reliable D call. The clonotype comes from a human donor who donated a stem cell graft to a child with acute myeloid leukemia. The material sequenced was PBMCs from the stem cell graft donor, taken from the stem cell graft. The CDR3 here is CASSLGPSQSEQYF. In DNA, the CDR3 is TGTGCCAGCAGTTTAGGTCCTAGTCAGTCCGAGCAGTACTTC. Full variable domain (remainder filled in from reference TRBV28 and TRBJ2-7): DVKVTQSSRYLVKRTGEKVFLECVQDMDHENMFWYRQDPGLGLRLIYFSYDVKMKEKGDIPEGYSVSREKKERFSLILESASTNQTSMYLCASSLGPSQSEQYFGPGTRLTVT.